A selection of T cell receptor beta chains follows, all from one sample in a study of read filtering for tumor transcriptome and immune sequencing. One entry per CDR3 protein results from TCRdb running MiXCR on the reads. The table includes approximately 93,000 distinct CDR3 sequences, under 25% detected once. The sequencing input was a population of CD138-negative cells sorted from bone marrow. Receptor source: a donor aged 40 or older with multiple myeloma. CDR3s include the opening cysteine and the closing phenylalanine or tryptophan. The D gene is left open where the match is weak. Size tells how often a clone was seen (once, few, many) or the class of an expanded clone, and some rows leave it out.

clone_size: once
j_call: TRBJ2-1
v_call: TRBV7-2
d_call: .
cdr3_length: 17
cdr3_aa: CASGSGSGSSSYNEQFF
cdr3_nt: TGTGCCAGCGGCTCTGGTTCCGGGTCGAGCTCCTACAATGAGCAGTTCTTC

clone_size: many
j_call: TRBJ2-7
v_call: TRBV11-2
d_call: TRBD1
cdr3_length: 14
cdr3_aa: CASSQTPGGREQYF
cdr3_nt: TGTGCCAGCAGCCAGACCCCAGGGGGCAGAGAGCAGTACTTC

clone_size: many
j_call: TRBJ2-7
v_call: TRBV2
d_call: .
cdr3_length: 15
cdr3_aa: CASAQSTGGANEQYF
cdr3_nt: TGTGCCAGCGCACAGTCTACTGGAGGGGCCAACGAGCAGTACTTC

clone_size: few
j_call: TRBJ1-1
v_call: TRBV12-3/TRBV12-4
d_call: TRBD1
cdr3_length: 15
cdr3_aa: CASRPRRTGGTEAFF
cdr3_nt: TGTGCCAGCAGGCCTCGTAGGACAGGGGGCACTGAAGCTTTCTTT

clone_size: many
j_call: TRBJ2-1
v_call: TRBV3-1
d_call: .
cdr3_length: 16
cdr3_aa: CASSQVSSLRHNEQFF
cdr3_nt: TGTGCCAGCAGCCAAGTCAGCTCGTTACGCCACAATGAGCAGTTCTTC

clone_size: many
j_call: TRBJ2-7
v_call: TRBV16
d_call: TRBD1
cdr3_length: 13
cdr3_aa: CASSRQGSYEQYF
cdr3_nt: TGTGCCAGCAGCCGACAGGGATCGTACGAGCAGTACTTC

clone_size: many
j_call: TRBJ1-5
v_call: TRBV20-1
d_call: .
cdr3_length: 12
cdr3_aa: CSARDPNQPQHF
cdr3_nt: TGCAGTGCTAGAGATCCCAATCAGCCCCAGCATTTT

clone_size: many
j_call: TRBJ2-7
v_call: TRBV5-1
d_call: .
cdr3_length: 15
cdr3_aa: CASSLSQGSRNEQYF
cdr3_nt: TGCGCCAGCAGCTTGTCACAGGGATCGAGAAACGAGCAGTACTTC

clone_size: .
j_call: TRBJ2-2
v_call: TRBV6-5
d_call: TRBD1
cdr3_length: 17
cdr3_aa: CASSYGDRRVGTGELFF
cdr3_nt: TGTGCCAGCAGTTACGGGGACAGGCGGGTAGGGACCGGGGAGCTGTTTTTT

clone_size: many
j_call: TRBJ2-7
v_call: TRBV28
d_call: TRBD2
cdr3_length: 14
cdr3_aa: CASKPGGSSYEQYF
cdr3_nt: TGTGCCAGCAAACCGGGGGGAAGCTCCTACGAGCAGTACTTC

clone_size: .
j_call: TRBJ1-5
v_call: TRBV12-3/TRBV12-4
d_call: .
cdr3_length: 14
cdr3_aa: CASSFKGSNQPQHF
cdr3_nt: TGTGCCAGCAGTTTCAAGGGGAGCAATCAGCCCCAGCATTTT

clone_size: many
j_call: TRBJ1-1
v_call: TRBV7-9
d_call: .
cdr3_length: 14
cdr3_aa: CASSPGGSNTEAFF
cdr3_nt: TGTGCCAGCAGCCCCGGAGGCTCGAACACTGAAGCTTTCTTT

clone_size: .
j_call: TRBJ2-3
v_call: TRBV3-1
d_call: .
cdr3_length: 14
cdr3_aa: CASSQARGTDKQYF
cdr3_nt: TGTGCCAGCAGCCAAGCGCGGGGCACAGATAAACAGTATTTT

clone_size: many
j_call: TRBJ2-1
v_call: TRBV2
d_call: TRBD2
cdr3_length: 16
cdr3_aa: CASSPSGGDFSNEQFF
cdr3_nt: TGTGCCAGCAGCCCTAGCGGGGGGGATTTTAGCAATGAGCAGTTCTTC

clone_size: few
j_call: TRBJ2-5
v_call: TRBV5-6
d_call: .
cdr3_length: 15
cdr3_aa: CASSLYRGGQETQYF
cdr3_nt: TGTGCCAGCAGCTTGTATCGAGGGGGACAAGAGACCCAGTACTTC

clone_size: .
j_call: TRBJ2-6
v_call: TRBV11-2
d_call: .
cdr3_length: 16
cdr3_aa: CASSLGGVAGANVLTF
cdr3_nt: TGTGCCAGCAGCTTAGGGGGGGTGGCCGGGGCCAACGTCCTGACTTTC

clone_size: .
j_call: TRBJ2-6
v_call: TRBV2
d_call: .
cdr3_length: 11
cdr3_aa: CASSGANVLTF
cdr3_nt: TGTGCCAGCTCTGGGGCCAACGTCCTGACTTTC

clone_size: many
j_call: TRBJ2-1
v_call: TRBV4-2
d_call: .
cdr3_length: 14
cdr3_aa: CASSPYQPYNEQFF
cdr3_nt: TGTGCCAGCAGCCCCTACCAACCCTACAATGAGCAGTTCTTC

clone_size: .
j_call: TRBJ2-7
v_call: TRBV11-2
d_call: .
cdr3_length: 15
cdr3_aa: CASSLESLDGGEQYF
cdr3_nt: TGTGCCAGCAGCTTAGAATCATTAGATGGGGGGGAGCAGTACTTC

clone_size: few
j_call: TRBJ1-2
v_call: TRBV28
d_call: .
cdr3_length: 13
cdr3_aa: CASFDRGSYGYTF
cdr3_nt: TGTGCCAGCTTCGATCGGGGGAGCTATGGCTACACCTTC

clone_size: many
j_call: TRBJ2-2
v_call: TRBV7-2
d_call: .
cdr3_length: 14
cdr3_aa: CATDIAYGTGELFF
cdr3_nt: TGTGCCACCGATATAGCGTATGGCACCGGGGAGCTGTTTTTT

clone_size: few
j_call: TRBJ2-1
v_call: TRBV19
d_call: .
cdr3_length: 15
cdr3_aa: CASSIYGLSYNEQFF
cdr3_nt: TGTGCCAGTAGTATATACGGACTATCCTACAATGAGCAGTTCTTC

clone_size: many
j_call: TRBJ2-3
v_call: TRBV27
d_call: .
cdr3_length: 13
cdr3_aa: CASSIASSDTQYF
cdr3_nt: TGTGCCAGCAGTATAGCAAGTTCAGATACGCAGTATTTT

clone_size: few
j_call: TRBJ2-3
v_call: TRBV29-1
d_call: .
cdr3_length: 13
cdr3_aa: CSTSIGGTDTQYF
cdr3_nt: TGCTCCACATCGATCGGTGGCACAGATACGCAGTATTTT

clone_size: few
j_call: TRBJ2-5
v_call: TRBV12-3/TRBV12-4
d_call: .
cdr3_length: 13
cdr3_aa: CASSGDHYETQYF
cdr3_nt: TGTGCCAGCAGCGGTGATCACTACGAGACCCAGTACTTC

clone_size: many
j_call: TRBJ2-3
v_call: TRBV5-1
d_call: .
cdr3_length: 15
cdr3_aa: CASLPAGLSTDTQYF
cdr3_nt: TGCGCCAGCCTCCCCGCGGGGCTGAGCACAGATACGCAGTATTTT

clone_size: many
j_call: TRBJ2-1
v_call: TRBV20-1
d_call: .
cdr3_length: 13
cdr3_aa: CSARGPNYNEQFF
cdr3_nt: TGCAGTGCTAGAGGACCCAATTACAATGAGCAGTTCTTC

clone_size: many
j_call: TRBJ1-5
v_call: TRBV7-2
d_call: TRBD1
cdr3_length: 13
cdr3_aa: CASRGQGGQPQHF
cdr3_nt: TGTGCCAGCAGGGGACAGGGAGGTCAGCCCCAGCATTTT

clone_size: many
j_call: TRBJ2-6
v_call: TRBV20-1
d_call: .
cdr3_length: 16
cdr3_aa: CSARDSGPSGANVLTF
cdr3_nt: TGCAGTGCTAGAGATTCGGGGCCCTCTGGGGCCAACGTCCTGACTTTC

clone_size: .
j_call: TRBJ2-1
v_call: TRBV20-1
d_call: .
cdr3_length: 11
cdr3_aa: CSAPTVNEQFF
cdr3_nt: TGCAGTGCCCCAACTGTCAATGAGCAGTTCTTC

clone_size: few
j_call: TRBJ2-5
v_call: TRBV5-1
d_call: .
cdr3_length: 14
cdr3_aa: CASSLRRGDETQYF
cdr3_nt: TGCGCCAGCAGCTTGCGCAGGGGGGATGAGACCCAGTACTTC

clone_size: many
j_call: TRBJ2-5
v_call: TRBV6-2/TRBV6-3
d_call: .
cdr3_length: 15
cdr3_aa: CASGRIAPIQETQYF
cdr3_nt: TGTGCCAGCGGCAGAATAGCACCTATCCAAGAGACCCAGTACTTC

clone_size: .
j_call: TRBJ2-5
v_call: TRBV5-4
d_call: .
cdr3_length: 13
cdr3_aa: CASSLYSSETQYF
cdr3_nt: TGTGCCAGCAGCTTGTATTCTTCAGAGACCCAGTACTTC

clone_size: many
j_call: TRBJ1-4
v_call: TRBV6-2/TRBV6-3
d_call: TRBD1
cdr3_length: 13
cdr3_aa: CASKTGDFRKLFF
cdr3_nt: TGTGCCAGCAAGACAGGGGATTTTCGGAAACTGTTTTTT

clone_size: many
j_call: TRBJ2-7
v_call: TRBV5-1
d_call: TRBD2
cdr3_length: 15
cdr3_aa: CASSLVGGATSEQYF
cdr3_nt: TGCGCCAGCAGCTTGGTCGGGGGGGCGACGAGCGAGCAGTACTTC

clone_size: .
j_call: TRBJ2-2
v_call: TRBV12-3/TRBV12-4
d_call: TRBD2
cdr3_length: 16
cdr3_aa: CATLLAGVSNTGELFF
cdr3_nt: TGTGCCACCCTTCTAGCGGGGGTCTCGAACACCGGGGAGCTGTTTTTT

clone_size: few
j_call: TRBJ1-2
v_call: TRBV3-1
d_call: .
cdr3_length: 14
cdr3_aa: CASSHREINYGYTF
cdr3_nt: TGTGCCAGCAGCCACCGGGAAATCAACTATGGCTACACCTTC

clone_size: few
j_call: TRBJ2-6
v_call: TRBV19
d_call: .
cdr3_length: 14
cdr3_aa: CASSIRGRANVLTF
cdr3_nt: TGTGCCAGTAGTATTCGGGGGAGGGCCAACGTCCTGACTTTC

clone_size: many
j_call: TRBJ1-1
v_call: TRBV7-9
d_call: .
cdr3_length: 13
cdr3_aa: CASSLASESGAFF
cdr3_nt: TGTGCCAGCAGCTTAGCGTCGGAAAGTGGAGCTTTCTTT

clone_size: few
j_call: TRBJ1-1
v_call: TRBV20-1
d_call: .
cdr3_length: 12
cdr3_aa: CSARARGTEAFF
cdr3_nt: TGCAGTGCTAGAGCTCGGGGCACTGAAGCTTTCTTT

clone_size: .
j_call: TRBJ1-3
v_call: TRBV20-1
d_call: .
cdr3_length: 11
cdr3_aa: CSARSGNTIYF
cdr3_nt: TGCAGTGCTAGGTCTGGAAACACCATATATTTT

clone_size: many
j_call: TRBJ2-6
v_call: TRBV24-1
d_call: .
cdr3_length: 17
cdr3_aa: CATSDSIGTSGANVLTF
cdr3_nt: TGTGCCACCAGTGATTCCATAGGGACGTCTGGGGCCAACGTCCTGACTTTC

clone_size: .
j_call: TRBJ2-1
v_call: TRBV9
d_call: TRBD2
cdr3_length: 17
cdr3_aa: CASSVGGLAGFYNVQFF
cdr3_nt: TGTGCCAGCAGCGTAGGGGGACTAGCGGGGTTCTACAATGTGCAGTTCTTC

clone_size: many
j_call: TRBJ2-4
v_call: TRBV19
d_call: .
cdr3_length: 14
cdr3_aa: CASSIILGKNIQYF
cdr3_nt: TGTGCCAGTAGTATAATCCTGGGCAAAAACATTCAGTACTTC

clone_size: few
j_call: TRBJ2-2
v_call: TRBV13
d_call: .
cdr3_length: 14
cdr3_aa: CASRGGANTGELFF
cdr3_nt: TGTGCCAGCAGAGGAGGAGCGAACACCGGGGAGCTGTTTTTT

clone_size: .
j_call: TRBJ1-1
v_call: TRBV28
d_call: .
cdr3_length: 14
cdr3_aa: CASSLGTPNTEAFF
cdr3_nt: TGTGCCAGCAGTTTGGGGACACCGAACACTGAAGCTTTCTTT

clone_size: many
j_call: TRBJ1-1
v_call: TRBV5-5
d_call: .
cdr3_length: 13
cdr3_aa: CASSLDVDTEAFF
cdr3_nt: TGTGCCAGCAGCTTGGACGTGGACACTGAAGCTTTCTTT

clone_size: few
j_call: TRBJ2-5
v_call: TRBV28
d_call: TRBD1
cdr3_length: 15
cdr3_aa: CASSFRQGYLETQYF
cdr3_nt: TGTGCCAGCAGTTTCCGACAGGGCTACTTAGAGACCCAGTACTTC

clone_size: many
j_call: TRBJ2-1
v_call: TRBV7-9
d_call: .
cdr3_length: 13
cdr3_aa: CASSSRAGNEQFF
cdr3_nt: TGTGCCAGCAGCTCTCGTGCGGGCAATGAGCAGTTCTTC

clone_size: few
j_call: TRBJ1-2
v_call: TRBV7-9
d_call: .
cdr3_length: 12
cdr3_aa: CASSLFNYGYTF
cdr3_nt: TGTGCCAGCAGCTTATTCAACTATGGCTACACCTTC

clone_size: few
j_call: TRBJ2-3
v_call: TRBV5-1
d_call: TRBD1
cdr3_length: 14
cdr3_aa: CASNQGTGLDTQYF
cdr3_nt: TGCGCCAGCAACCAAGGGACAGGGCTAGATACGCAGTATTTT

clone_size: .
j_call: TRBJ2-2
v_call: TRBV7-2
d_call: .
cdr3_length: 13
cdr3_aa: CASMWVNTGELSF
cdr3_nt: TGTGCCAGCATGTGGGTTAACACCGGGGAGCTGTCTTTT

clone_size: many
j_call: TRBJ2-5
v_call: TRBV7-9
d_call: .
cdr3_length: 15
cdr3_aa: CASSLDPLRRETQYF
cdr3_nt: TGTGCCAGCAGCTTAGACCCCCTGCGACGTGAGACCCAGTACTTC

clone_size: many
j_call: TRBJ1-1
v_call: TRBV6-6
d_call: TRBD1
cdr3_length: 16
cdr3_aa: CASSFPGDRGFAEAFF
cdr3_nt: TGTGCCAGCAGTTTCCCGGGTGACAGGGGTTTTGCTGAAGCTTTCTTT

clone_size: many
j_call: TRBJ2-3
v_call: TRBV29-1
d_call: .
cdr3_length: 10
cdr3_aa: CSYRVDTQYF
cdr3_nt: TGCAGCTATAGGGTGGATACGCAGTATTTT

clone_size: many
j_call: TRBJ2-5
v_call: TRBV28
d_call: .
cdr3_length: 13
cdr3_aa: CASSNPPLETQYF
cdr3_nt: TGTGCCAGCAGTAACCCCCCTCTAGAGACCCAGTACTTC

clone_size: .
j_call: TRBJ1-1
v_call: TRBV28
d_call: TRBD1
cdr3_length: 15
cdr3_aa: CASSYGTGRDTEAFF
cdr3_nt: TGTGCCAGCAGTTACGGGACAGGGCGGGACACTGAAGCTTTCTTC

clone_size: medium-sized
j_call: TRBJ2-1
v_call: TRBV11-2
d_call: .
cdr3_length: 16
cdr3_aa: CASSLTGGLSYNEQFF
cdr3_nt: TGTGCCAGCAGCCTTACCGGGGGCCTCTCCTACAATGAGCAGTTCTTC

clone_size: many
j_call: TRBJ1-2
v_call: TRBV23-1
d_call: TRBD1
cdr3_length: 16
cdr3_aa: CATPGTAYHQFYGYTF
cdr3_nt: TGCGCCACGCCCGGGACAGCCTATCATCAATTCTATGGCTACACCTTC